In its sample, the clone carrying this TCR beta chain was seen once. Original analysis: Estimated nucleated cell counts came from reference gene primer amplification. The repertoire was sequenced with immunoSEQ multiplex PCR; TCRdb's copy has only in-frame clones and lacks some. V and J calls and clone size are those listed in that table; D and trimming were worked out from the DNA. The table shows fewer than 150,000 clones, with 88% occurring only once. This sample is part of a study of blood T cell repertoires in COVID-19. Study-wide background: The United States, Italy and Spain provided the acute and convalescent COVID-19 samples. Sources were T cells, B-cell-depleted T cells, or PBMCs; the material itself was cDNA or gDNA.

The CDR3 is 16 amino acids. V lost 1 base, J lost 0 bases, and 10 bases lay in between. CDR1 LNHDA and CDR2 SQIVND come from the germline V gene (reference sequence). The sample comprised peripheral blood. This TCR derives from a human donor in a cohort sampled during active COVID-19. The genes are TRBV19 and TRBJ1-5, with D possibly TRBD1 on 5 matching bases. DNA of the CDR3: TGTGCCAGTAGTATAGTAAGGGGCCTTAGCAATCAGCCCCAGCATTTT. Residues: CASSIVRGLSNQPQHF.